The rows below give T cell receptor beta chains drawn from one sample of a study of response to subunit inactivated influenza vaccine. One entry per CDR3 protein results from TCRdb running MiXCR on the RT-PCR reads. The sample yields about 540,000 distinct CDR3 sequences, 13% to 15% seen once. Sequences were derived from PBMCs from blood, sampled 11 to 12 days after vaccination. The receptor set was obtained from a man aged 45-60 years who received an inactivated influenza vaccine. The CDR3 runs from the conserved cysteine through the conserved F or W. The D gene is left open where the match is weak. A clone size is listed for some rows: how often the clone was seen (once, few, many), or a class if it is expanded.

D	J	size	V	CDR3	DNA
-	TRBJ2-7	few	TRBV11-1	CASSFSSATYEQYF	TGTGCCAGCAGCTTCTCCTCAGCAACCTACGAGCAGTACTTC
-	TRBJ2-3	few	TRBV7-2	CASSLGGRASQYF	TGTGCCAGCAGCTTAGGGGGGCGCGCTTCGCAGTATTTT
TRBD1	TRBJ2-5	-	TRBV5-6	CASSPGTGVVETQYF	TGTGCCAGCAGTCCCGGGACAGGGGTTGTAGAGACCCAGTACTTC
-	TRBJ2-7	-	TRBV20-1	CSASWSDIRRGEQYF	TGCAGTGCTAGTTGGAGTGATATTCGTAGGGGGGAGCAGTACTTC
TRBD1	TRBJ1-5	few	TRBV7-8	CASSAGRQGAYSNQPQHF	TGTGCCAGCAGCGCAGGCAGGCAGGGGGCTTATAGCAATCAGCCCCAGCATTTT
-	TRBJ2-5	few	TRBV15	CATSRDSGVGETQYF	TGTGCCACCAGCAGAGATAGTGGGGTGGGGGAGACCCAGTACTTC
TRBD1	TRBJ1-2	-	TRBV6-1	CASSDGQGVYGYTF	TGTGCCAGCAGTGACGGACAGGGGGTCTATGGCTACACCTTC
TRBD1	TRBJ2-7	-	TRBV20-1	CSAKGTGHYYEQYF	TGCAGTGCTAAAGGGACAGGGCATTACTACGAGCAGTACTTC
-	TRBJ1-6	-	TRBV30	CAWKSGQNNSPLHF	TGTGCCTGGAAAAGTGGACAGAATAATTCACCCCTCCACTTT
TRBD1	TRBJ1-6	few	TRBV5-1	CASSPLTGRTYNSPLHF	TGCGCCAGCAGCCCTTTGACAGGGCGTACCTATAATTCACCCCTCCACTTT
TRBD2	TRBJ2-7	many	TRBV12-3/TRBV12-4	CASSSGLAGEQYF	TGTGCCAGCAGTTCGGGACTAGCTGGCGAGCAGTACTTC
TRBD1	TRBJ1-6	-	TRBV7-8	CASSPRQGATPLHF	TGTGCCAGCAGCCCTAGACAGGGGGCTACACCCCTCCACTTT
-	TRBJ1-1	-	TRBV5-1	CASSLQVETEAFF	TGCGCCAGCAGCTTACAAGTGGAGACTGAAGCTTTCTTT
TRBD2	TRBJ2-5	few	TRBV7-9	CASTFGLAGIETQYF	TGTGCCAGCACCTTCGGACTAGCGGGAATAGAGACCCAGTACTTC
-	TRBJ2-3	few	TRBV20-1	CSARGGVPDTQYF	TGCAGTGCTAGAGGCGGGGTGCCAGATACGCAGTATTTT
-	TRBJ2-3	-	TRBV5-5	CASSLDPLGDTQYF	TGTGCCAGCAGCTTGGATCCTCTCGGGGATACGCAGTATTTT
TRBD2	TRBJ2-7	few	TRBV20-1	CSARDRLGTSASYEQYF	TGCAGTGCTAGAGATCGGTTGGGGACTAGCGCCTCCTACGAGCAGTACTTC
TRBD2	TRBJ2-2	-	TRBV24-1	CATSGGGRANTGELFF	TGTGCCACCAGTGGAGGCGGGAGGGCGAACACCGGGGAGCTGTTTTTT
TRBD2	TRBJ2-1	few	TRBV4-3	CASSQEGRLAGGNNEQFF	TGCGCCAGCAGCCAAGAAGGCCGGCTAGCGGGGGGCAACAATGAGCAGTTCTTC
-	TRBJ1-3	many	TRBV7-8	CASSLVPGAYGNTIYF	TGTGCCAGCAGCTTAGTTCCGGGGGCGTATGGAAACACCATATATTTT
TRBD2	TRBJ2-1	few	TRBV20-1	CSAGLSGRTHNEQFF	TGCAGTGCTGGCCTCAGCGGGAGAACCCACAATGAGCAGTTCTTC
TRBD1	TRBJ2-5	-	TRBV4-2	CASSQDPHRGTETQYF	TGTGCCAGCAGCCAAGATCCCCACAGGGGAACAGAGACCCAGTACTTC
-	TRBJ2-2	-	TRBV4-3	CASSQGRGELFF	TGCGCCAGCAGCCAGGGACGCGGGGAGCTGTTTTTT
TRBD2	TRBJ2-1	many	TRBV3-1	CASSQDRLAGGPKSLNEQFF	TGTGCCAGCAGCCAAGATCGGCTAGCGGGGGGGCCTAAATCCCTAAATGAGCAGTTCTTC
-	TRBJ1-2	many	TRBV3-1	CASSQGYGASGYTF	TGTGCCAGCAGCCAAGGTTATGGGGCCTCTGGCTACACCTTC
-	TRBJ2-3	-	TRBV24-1	CATSGVTDTQYF	TGTGCCACCAGTGGCGTGACAGATACGCAGTATTTT